The 7 T cell receptor beta chains presented below share a single source sample, sequenced in a study of cytomegalovirus exposure and HLA in healthy donors. 13 Jbeta primers and 60 Vbeta primers were used for the PCR. Repertoires were generated with immunoSEQ multiplex PCR, while TCRdb's copy carries only in-frame clones and drops some. This table holds about 170,000 clones, approximately 85% found once. Sequencing used PBMCs. The receptors shown here come from a man younger than 45 in good health and CMV-seropositive.

The V call is TRBV27, the J call TRBJ2-1; 14 bases map to TRBD2. The J segment lost 7 bases and the V segment lost 5 bases, leaving 7 bases of the junction unmatched. In germline, CDR1 is MNHEY, CDR2 SMNVEV (reference sequence). The CDR3 is 16 amino acids. Written as DNA, the CDR3 is TGTGCCAGCAGTCGGACTAGCGGGAGGCTCGGGAATGAGCAGTTCTTC. Its translation is CASSRTSGRLGNEQFF.

The chain recombines TRBV4-1 with TRBJ1-1; D uncertain. The V gene lost 0 bases and the J gene lost 0 bases, with 11 bases spanning the gap. Looked up from germline, CDR1 is MGHRA and CDR2 is YSYEKL. There are 16 residues in the CDR3. The CDR3 DNA follows: TGCGCCAGCAGCCAAGATAGCGGGTTCCTGAACACTGAAGCTTTCTTT. Its translation: CASSQDSGFLNTEAFF.

The chain recombines TRBV6-5 with TRBJ2-7, with TRBD2 matching 13 bases. J was trimmed by 2 bases and V by 6 bases; bases with no gene match: 4. Germline CDR1 MNHEY, CDR2 SVGAGI. The CDR3 has 15 residues. CDR3 amino acids: CASSSTSGRAYEQYF. For the CDR3, the DNA is TGTGCCAGCAGCTCCACTAGCGGGAGGGCCTACGAGCAGTACTTC.

The chain joins TRBV18 to TRBJ2-5, with D possibly being TRBD1 (6 bases). This CDR3 is built from 13 residues. V lost 3 bases to trimming and J lost 5 bases, with 10 bases between them. Germline assignment: CDR1 KGHSH and CDR2 LQKENI. CDR3 amino acids: CASSPQRGETQYF. The CDR3 DNA reads TGTGCCAGCTCACCTCAGAGGGGGGAGACCCAGTACTTC.

This clone showed up just once. The J gene is TRBJ2-2, the V gene TRBV30; no firm D call. V lost 2 bases and J lost 1, with 5 bases in between. The CDR3 is 13 residues long. Germline CDR1 is GTSNPN and CDR2 is SVGIG (reference sequence). The CDR3 DNA sequence: TGTGCCTGGAGTATCCAGAACACCGGGGAGCTGTTTTTT. Translation: CAWSIQNTGELFF.

This sequence joins TRBV7-2 and TRBJ2-5, with 11 nucleotides matching TRBD2. This CDR3 region has 14 residues. Germline assignment: CDR1 SGHTA and CDR2 FQGNSA. J lost 5 bases, V lost 5 bases, and 4 bases had no gene match. As DNA, the CDR3 is TGTGCCAGCAGCCCACCTAGCGGGAGGGAGACCCAGTACTTC. Protein product: CASSPPSGRETQYF.

The gene calls are TRBV7-9 and TRBJ2-1; D remains unclear. The germline V gene has CDR1 SEHNR and CDR2 FQNEAQ (reference sequence). Trimming removed 11 bases at V and 5 bases at J, with 25 bases between. CDR3 length equals 16 residues. The CDR3 DNA sequence: TGTGCCGAGGATATTCCCGAGCACCATATACACAATGAGCAGTTCTTC. It yields the protein CAEDIPEHHIHNEQFF.